This TCR beta chain appears in the sequencing data of a study of CD8+ T cells in alopecia areata. CDR3 length equals 15 residues. Germline CDR1 SGHRS, CDR2 YFSETQ. V gave up 4 bases and J gave up 4 bases, with 17 bases separating them. Study findings and constraints: Although TCR sharing was seen in mice, sharing across patients was less clear, possibly for HLA-related reasons.

Alopecia areata patients gave lesional scalp punch biopsies and peripheral blood samples. Sequencing templates came from extracted RNA that was reverse transcribed into cDNA. Only in-frame clones appear in the TCRdb table, and some are missing; sequencing was by immunoSEQ multiplex PCR. The sample shows roughly 140,000 clones, 40% to 65% of them seen only once. Worth noting for this clone: Its target is not known.

The sequencing used CD4+ T cells sorted from blood, collected at week 0. This chain connects TRBV5-1 to TRBJ2-5, with D perhaps TRBD2 (5 bases). The sequence was obtained from a human donor with alopecia areata. The chain's CDR3 is CASSEGQGSTETQYF. CDR3 nucleotide sequence: TGCGCCAGCAGCGAGGGCCAAGGGTCGACAGAGACCCAGTACTTC.